This TCR beta chain was observed in a study of radiotherapy plus CTLA-4 blockade in lung cancer. Whole-study context: With less than 40% of patients having disease control, objective responses were seen in less than 20%. Study outcomes and limitations: The authors reported that early blood T cell clone dynamics, with interferon-beta, best predicted response. In blood, TCR clones derived from the tumor expanded after radiotherapy plus ipilimumab.

Only in-frame clones appear in the TCRdb table, and some are missing; sequencing was by immunoSEQ multiplex PCR. The sample yields about 87,000 clones, more than 85% seen once. In regard to this clone: The antigen remains undetermined.

Receiving focal radiation plus CTLA-4 blockade with ipilimumab were patients who had chemo-refractory metastatic non-small-cell lung cancer. Trimming removed 5 bases from V and 5 bases from J; junction bases left unmatched: 12. The CDR3 sequence is 15 residues long. Germline CDR1 is SGHNT and CDR2 is YYREEE (reference sequence). The V gene is TRBV5-4, the J gene TRBJ2-7, with 8 bases lining up with TRBD1. This clonotype was obtained from a human donor with non-small cell lung cancer that progressed on radiotherapy plus ipilimumab. This specimen was peripheral blood, taken from a patient treated with radiotherapy plus ipilimumab. CDR3 DNA sequence: TGTGCCAGCAGTCGGTCGACAGGGGTGCGGAACGAGCAGTACTTC. Its translation is CASSRSTGVRNEQYF.